This record covers a single T cell receptor (beta chain). These data originate in a study of technical replicates of blood from a handful of donors. Only in-frame clones appear in the TCRdb table, and some are missing; sequencing was by immunoSEQ multiplex PCR. The table has 80,000 to 90,000 clones, around 94% seen once. Germline assignment: CDR1 PRHDT and CDR2 FYEKMQ (reference sequence). V trimming: 4 bases; J trimming: 2 bases; junction bases outside the gene matches: 13. The CDR3 runs 17 residues. This receptor was obtained from a human donor in good health. The gene calls are TRBV13 and TRBJ1-2; 7 bases are a match to TRBD1. Material for sequencing was T cells isolated from PBMCs. CDR3 nucleotides: TGTGCCAGCAGCTCTAATCCCCGGACAGGAAGAAACTATGGCTACACCTTC. Residues: CASSSNPRTGRNYGYTF.